This T cell receptor beta chain was recorded in a study of blood T cell repertoires in COVID-19. Study-level background: Acute-phase and convalescent COVID-19 samples originated in the United States, Italy and Spain. Sample material is recorded as cDNA or gDNA derived from T cells, B-cell-depleted T cells, or PBMCs.

How the authors handled the data: Nucleated cell number was recorded as an estimate derived from reference gene primer amplification. Sequencing used immunoSEQ multiplex PCR; TCRdb keeps in-frame clones, though not all of them. The V and J calls and clone size are taken from that table; D and trimming were inferred from the DNA. The sample lists tens of thousands of clones, 83% occurring once. V was pared by 0 bases and J by 9 bases, with 8 bases of the junction left unmatched. Germline V gene lookup returns CDR1 SGHRS and CDR2 YFSETQ. The CDR3 totals 15 residues. The sequence derives from a woman of 80 years or more with acute or convalescent COVID-19. The chain employs TRBV5-1 and TRBJ2-1, with 8 positions matching TRBD2. Source material: peripheral blood. The DNA for the CDR3 is TGCGCCAGCAGCTTGGAAGGTAGCGGGATGGGTGAGCAGTTCTTC. It is translated as CASSLEGSGMGEQFF.